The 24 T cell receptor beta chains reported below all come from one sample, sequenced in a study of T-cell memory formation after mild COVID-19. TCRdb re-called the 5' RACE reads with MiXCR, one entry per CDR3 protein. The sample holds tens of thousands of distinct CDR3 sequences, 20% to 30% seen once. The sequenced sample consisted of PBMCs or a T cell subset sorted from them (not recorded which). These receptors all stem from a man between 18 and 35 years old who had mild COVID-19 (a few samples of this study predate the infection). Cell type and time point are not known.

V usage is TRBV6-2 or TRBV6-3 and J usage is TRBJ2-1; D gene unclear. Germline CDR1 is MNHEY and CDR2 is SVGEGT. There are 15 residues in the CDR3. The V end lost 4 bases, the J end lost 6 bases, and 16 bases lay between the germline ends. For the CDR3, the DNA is TGTGCCAGCAGTTCGAGTTCATGGGTGTCCAATGAGCAGTTCTTC. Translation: CASSSSSWVSNEQFF.

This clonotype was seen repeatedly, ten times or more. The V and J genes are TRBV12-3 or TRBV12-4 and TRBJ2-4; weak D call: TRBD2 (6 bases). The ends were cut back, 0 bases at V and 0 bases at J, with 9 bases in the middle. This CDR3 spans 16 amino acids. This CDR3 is CASSLATGLAKNIQYF. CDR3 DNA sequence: TGTGCCAGCAGTTTAGCGACGGGACTAGCCAAAAACATTCAGTACTTC.

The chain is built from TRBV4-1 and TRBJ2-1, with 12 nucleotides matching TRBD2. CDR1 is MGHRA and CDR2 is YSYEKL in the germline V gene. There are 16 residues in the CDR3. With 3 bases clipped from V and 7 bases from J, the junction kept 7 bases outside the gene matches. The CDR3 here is CASSQVLAGGRNEQFF. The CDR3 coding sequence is TGCGCCAGCAGCCAGGTCCTAGCGGGGGGGCGGAATGAGCAGTTCTTC.

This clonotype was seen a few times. The CDR3 reads CASSQELGSNEQFF. CDR3 nucleotide sequence: TGCGCCAGCAGCCAAGAACTAGGAAGCAATGAGCAGTTCTTC. The rearrangement joins TRBV4-3 to TRBJ2-1; D possibly corresponds to TRBD2 (5 bases). Trimming took off 0 bases at V and 6 bases at J, with 9 bases between the two ends. This CDR3 spans 14 amino acids. Germline V gene lookup returns CDR1 LGHNA and CDR2 YSLEER.

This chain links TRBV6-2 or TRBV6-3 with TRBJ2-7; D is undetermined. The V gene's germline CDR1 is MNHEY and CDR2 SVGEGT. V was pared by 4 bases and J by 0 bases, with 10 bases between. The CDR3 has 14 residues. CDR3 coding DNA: TGTGCCAGCAGTTCCTTCGTCCCCTCCTACGAGCAGTACTTC. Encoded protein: CASSSFVPSYEQYF.

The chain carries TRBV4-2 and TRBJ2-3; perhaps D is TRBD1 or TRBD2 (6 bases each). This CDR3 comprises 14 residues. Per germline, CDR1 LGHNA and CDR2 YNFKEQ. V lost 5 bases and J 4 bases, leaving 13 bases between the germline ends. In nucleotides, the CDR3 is TGTGCCAGCAGCGACGGGGGCCTCGCAGATACGCAGTATTTT. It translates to CASSDGGLADTQYF.

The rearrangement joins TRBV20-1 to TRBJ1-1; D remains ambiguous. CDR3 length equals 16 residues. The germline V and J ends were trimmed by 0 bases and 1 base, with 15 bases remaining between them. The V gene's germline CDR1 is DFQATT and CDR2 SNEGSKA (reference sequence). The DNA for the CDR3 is TGCAGTGCTAGAGATCTCATGGGTTCAGAGAACACTGAAGCTTTCTTT. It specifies CSARDLMGSENTEAFF.

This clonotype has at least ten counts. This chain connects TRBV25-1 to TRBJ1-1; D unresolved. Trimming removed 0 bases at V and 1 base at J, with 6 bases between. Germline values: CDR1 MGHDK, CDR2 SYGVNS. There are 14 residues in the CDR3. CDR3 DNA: TGTGCCAGCAGTGAATATAGACAGAACACTGAAGCTTTCTTT. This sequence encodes CASSEYRQNTEAFF.

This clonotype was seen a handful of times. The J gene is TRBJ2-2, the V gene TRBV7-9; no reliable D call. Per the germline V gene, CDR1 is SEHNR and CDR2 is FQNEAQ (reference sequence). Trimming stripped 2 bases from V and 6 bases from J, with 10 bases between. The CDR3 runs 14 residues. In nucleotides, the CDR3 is TGTGCCAGCAGCTTACCGGGTTTCCCCGGGGAGCTGTTTTTT. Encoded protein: CASSLPGFPGELFF.

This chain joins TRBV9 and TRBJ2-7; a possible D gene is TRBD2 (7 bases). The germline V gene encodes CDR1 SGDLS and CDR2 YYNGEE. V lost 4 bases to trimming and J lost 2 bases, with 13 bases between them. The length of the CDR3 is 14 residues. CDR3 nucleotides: TGTGCCAGCAGCCCCGACGGGGGGCCCTACGAGCAGTACTTC. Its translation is CASSPDGGPYEQYF. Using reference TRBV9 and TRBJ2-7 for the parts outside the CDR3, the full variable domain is DSGVTQTPKHLITATGQRVTLRCSPRSGDLSVYWYQQSLDQGLQFLIQYYNGEERAKGNILERFSAQQFPDLHSELNLSSLELGDSALYFCASSPDGGPYEQYFGPGTRLTVT.

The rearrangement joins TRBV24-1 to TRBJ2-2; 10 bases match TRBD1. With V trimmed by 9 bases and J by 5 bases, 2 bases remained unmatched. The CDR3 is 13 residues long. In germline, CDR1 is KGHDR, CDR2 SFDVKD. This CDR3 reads CATRDRGTGELFF. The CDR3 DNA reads TGTGCCACCCGGGACAGGGGTACCGGGGAGCTGTTTTTT.

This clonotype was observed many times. CDR3 in DNA: TGTGCCAGCAGCCCCCGGGACATAGAGACCCAGTACTTC. Its protein is CASSPRDIETQYF. The chain couples TRBV7-9 to TRBJ2-5, with D perhaps TRBD1 (6 bases). The V gene lost 5 bases and the J gene lost 4 bases, with 11 bases spanning the gap. The CDR3 extends over 13 amino acids. The germline V gene encodes CDR1 SEHNR and CDR2 FQNEAQ (reference sequence).

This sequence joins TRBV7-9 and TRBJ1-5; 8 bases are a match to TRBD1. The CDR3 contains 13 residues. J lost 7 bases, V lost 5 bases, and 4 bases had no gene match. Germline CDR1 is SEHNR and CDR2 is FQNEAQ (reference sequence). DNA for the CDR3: TGTGCCAGCAGCACTAGGGACAGGCAGCCCCAGCATTTT. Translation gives CASSTRDRQPQHF.

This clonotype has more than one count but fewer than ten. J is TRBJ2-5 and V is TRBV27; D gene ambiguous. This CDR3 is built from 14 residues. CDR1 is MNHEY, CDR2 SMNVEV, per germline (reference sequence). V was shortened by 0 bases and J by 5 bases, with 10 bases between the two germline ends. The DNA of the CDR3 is TGTGCCAGCAGTTTATCGGTAGACGGGGAGACCCAGTACTTC. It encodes CASSLSVDGETQYF.

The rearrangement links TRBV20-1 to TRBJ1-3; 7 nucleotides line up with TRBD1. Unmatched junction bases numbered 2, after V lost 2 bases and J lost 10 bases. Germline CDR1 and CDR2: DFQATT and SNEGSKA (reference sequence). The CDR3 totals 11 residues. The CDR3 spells CSARRGLTIYF. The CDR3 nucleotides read TGCAGTGCTAGAAGGGGGCTAACCATATATTTT.

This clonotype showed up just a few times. Here the CDR3 DNA reads TGTGCCAGCAGCCCAAGGAGCCCAGATACGCAGTATTTT. This encodes CASSPRSPDTQYF. This rearrangement joins TRBV9 to TRBJ2-3; D gene uncertain. V gave up 4 bases and J gave up 4 bases, with 10 bases separating them. The germline V gene encodes CDR1 SGDLS and CDR2 YYNGEE. This CDR3 has 13 residues.

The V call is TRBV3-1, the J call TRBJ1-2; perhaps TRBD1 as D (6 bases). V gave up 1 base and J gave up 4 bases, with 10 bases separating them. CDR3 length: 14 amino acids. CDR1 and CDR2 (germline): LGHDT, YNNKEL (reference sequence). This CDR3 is CASSQAGVAYGYTF. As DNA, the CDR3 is TGTGCCAGCAGCCAAGCAGGGGTGGCCTATGGCTACACCTTC.

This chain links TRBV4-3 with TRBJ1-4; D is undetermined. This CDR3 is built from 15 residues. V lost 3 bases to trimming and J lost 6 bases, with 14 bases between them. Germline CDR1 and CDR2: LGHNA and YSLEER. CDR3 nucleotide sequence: TGCGCCAGCAGCCAGTATTCGCCTTTAGATGAAAAACTGTTTTTT. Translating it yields CASSQYSPLDEKLFF.

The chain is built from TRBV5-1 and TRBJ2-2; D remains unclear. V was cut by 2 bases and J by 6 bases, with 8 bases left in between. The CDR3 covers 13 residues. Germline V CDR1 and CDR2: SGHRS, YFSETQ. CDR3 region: CASSFLVAGELFF. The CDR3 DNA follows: TGCGCCAGCAGCTTCCTAGTTGCCGGGGAGCTGTTTTTT. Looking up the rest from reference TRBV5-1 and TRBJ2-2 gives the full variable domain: KAGVTQTPRYLIKTRGQQVTLSCSPISGHRSVSWYQQTPGQGLQFLFEYFSETQRNKGNFPGRFSGRQFSNSRSEMNVSTLELGDSALYLCASSFLVAGELFFGEGSRLTVL.

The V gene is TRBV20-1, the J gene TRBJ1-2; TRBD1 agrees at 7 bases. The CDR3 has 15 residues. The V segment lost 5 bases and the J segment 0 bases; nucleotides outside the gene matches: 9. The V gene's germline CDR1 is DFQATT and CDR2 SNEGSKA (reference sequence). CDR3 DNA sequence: TGCAGTGCTCAAGAGGATGGGACAGCTAACTATGGCTACACCTTC. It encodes CSAQEDGTANYGYTF.

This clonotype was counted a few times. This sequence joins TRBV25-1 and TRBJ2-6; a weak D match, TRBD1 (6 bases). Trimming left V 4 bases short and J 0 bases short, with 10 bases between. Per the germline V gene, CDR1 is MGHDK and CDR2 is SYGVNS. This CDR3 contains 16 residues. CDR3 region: CASSAWTDSGANVLTF. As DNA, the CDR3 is TGTGCCAGCAGTGCCTGGACAGACTCTGGGGCCAACGTCCTGACTTTC. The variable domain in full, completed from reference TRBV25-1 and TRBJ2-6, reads EADIYQTPRYLVIGTGKKITLECSQTMGHDKMYWYQQDPGMELHLIHYSYGVNSTEKGDLSSESTVSRIRTEHFPLTLESARPSHTSQYLCASSAWTDSGANVLTFGAGSRLTVL.

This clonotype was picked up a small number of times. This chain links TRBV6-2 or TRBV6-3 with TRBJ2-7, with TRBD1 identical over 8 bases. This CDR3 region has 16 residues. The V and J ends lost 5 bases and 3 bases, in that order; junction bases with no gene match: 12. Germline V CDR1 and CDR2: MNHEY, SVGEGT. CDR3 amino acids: CASSPGPGTGFYEQYF. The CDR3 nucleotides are TGTGCCAGCAGTCCGGGTCCCGGGACAGGCTTCTACGAGCAGTACTTC.

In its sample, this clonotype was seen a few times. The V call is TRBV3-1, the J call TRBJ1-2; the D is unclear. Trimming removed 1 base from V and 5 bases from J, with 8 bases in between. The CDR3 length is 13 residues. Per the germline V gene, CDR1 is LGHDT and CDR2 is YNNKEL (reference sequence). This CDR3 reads CASSQGEGYGYTF. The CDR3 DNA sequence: TGTGCCAGCAGCCAAGGCGAAGGATATGGCTACACCTTC.

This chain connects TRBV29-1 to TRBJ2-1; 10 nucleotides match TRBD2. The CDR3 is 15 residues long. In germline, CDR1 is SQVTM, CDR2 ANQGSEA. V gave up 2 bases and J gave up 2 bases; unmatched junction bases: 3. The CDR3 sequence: CSVELAGDAYNEQFF. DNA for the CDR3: TGCAGCGTTGAACTAGCGGGGGATGCCTACAATGAGCAGTTCTTC.